These 23 T cell receptor beta chains were all obtained from the same sample, sequenced in a study of monozygotic twins with inflammatory bowel disease. TCRdb processed the 5' RACE reads again and assigns one entry to each CDR3 protein, with no DNA. The record lists 110,000 to 150,000 distinct CDR3 sequences, of which the ten most abundant hold roughly 1.2%. Material for sequencing was blood. These receptor sequences come from a human donor with ulcerative colitis or Crohn's disease, or a healthy co-twin of an affected twin (not recorded which).

The chain couples TRBV5-1 to TRBJ2-5; the D gene TCRdb calls, TRBD1, cannot be checked with no DNA. This CDR3 contains 15 residues. Germline V gene lookup returns CDR1 SGHRS and CDR2 YFSETQ. This CDR3 reads CASSLSTGVRETQYF.

The CDR3 is CASSPWDRLNIQYF. The chain combines TRBV7-9 with TRBJ2-4; the TRBD1 assignment by TCRdb is unverifiable without DNA. Germline CDR1 reads SEHNR; CDR2 reads FQNEAQ (reference sequence). The CDR3 covers 14 residues.

This chain uses TRBV12-3 or TRBV12-4 with TRBJ1-2. This CDR3 region has 14 residues. The CDR3 loop reads CASSYDNFNYGYTF.

The rearrangement uses TRBV25-1 and TRBJ2-7; with no DNA, the TCRdb D assignment of TRBD2 cannot be verified. CDR3 length: 16 residues. CDR1 and CDR2 (germline): MGHDK, SYGVNS. CDR3 sequence reads: CASSDPGLAGVNEQYF.

The rearrangement links TRBV20-1 to TRBJ2-3; TCRdb picks TRBD2, but there is no DNA to check that call. Germline CDR1 is DFQATT and CDR2 is SNEGSKA (reference sequence). This CDR3 has 18 amino acids. This CDR3 is CSASPFVASGRLGDTQYF.

The chain is built from TRBV4-2 and TRBJ2-1; TCRdb selects TRBD2, and the lack of DNA leaves this call unchecked. The CDR3 covers 23 residues. Germline V gene data show CDR1 as LGHNA and CDR2 as YNFKEQ. This CDR3 is CASSQDWLSGLAGMKSSYNEQFF.

V gene TRBV24-1 combines with J gene TRBJ1-1; lacking DNA, the TRBD1 call made by TCRdb goes unchecked. This CDR3 contains 15 residues. CDR1 is KGHDR, CDR2 SFDVKD, per germline. The chain's CDR3 is CATSDSGQTNTEAFF.

CDR3 sequence: CASSFSQETQYF. The rearrangement joins TRBV12-3 or TRBV12-4 to TRBJ2-5. The CDR3 runs 12 residues.

The rearrangement links TRBV19 to TRBJ2-3; no DNA is available, so the TRBD1 call from TCRdb remains unchecked. Germline assignment: CDR1 LNHDA and CDR2 SQIVND (reference sequence). CDR3 length: 16 residues. This chain's CDR3 is CASSIKRHPSTDTQYF.

V is TRBV5-1 and J is TRBJ2-1; the TCRdb call, TRBD2, lacks DNA for checking. The CDR3 sequence is 14 residues long. The germline gives CDR1 SGHRS, CDR2 YFSETQ. CDR3 in amino acids: CASSLGLATNEQFF.

This chain links TRBV11-1 with TRBJ2-4; the TCRdb call, TRBD2, lacks DNA for checking. The V gene's germline CDR1 is SGHAT and CDR2 FQDESV (reference sequence). The CDR3 length is 18 residues. The CDR3 sequence is CASTSGGGASVGKNIQYF.

The V gene is TRBV4-1, the J gene TRBJ2-1; the D gene TCRdb calls, TRBD2, cannot be checked with no DNA. Looked up from germline, CDR1 is MGHRA and CDR2 is YSYEKL. The CDR3 length is 17 residues. This chain's CDR3 is CASSPTLAASSYNEQFF.

This chain uses TRBV24-1 with TRBJ2-4. Germline V gene lookup returns CDR1 KGHDR and CDR2 SFDVKD. The CDR3 runs to 12 residues. The CDR3 here is CATSLDGYIQYF.

The rearrangement uses TRBV20-1 and TRBJ1-6. The CDR3 sequence is 14 residues long. Germline lookup yields CDR1 DFQATT and CDR2 SNEGSKA (reference sequence). CDR3 protein: CSARWVNYNSPLHF.

This chain uses TRBV28 with TRBJ1-1; TCRdb calls TRBD1, which cannot be checked without DNA. Germline V gene sequence: CDR1 MDHEN, CDR2 SYDVKM. This CDR3 spans 16 amino acids. The CDR3 reads CASSPPGDWWGTEAFF.

This chain's CDR3 is CASSSGTGGMANEKLFF. The chain uses TRBV5-1 and TRBJ1-4; the D call of TRBD1 rests on TCRdb alone, since no DNA is present to check it. Germline V CDR1 and CDR2: SGHRS, YFSETQ. This CDR3 has 17 residues.

The V and J genes are TRBV10-3 and TRBJ2-7. This CDR3 is built from 14 residues. The germline V gene encodes CDR1 ENHRY and CDR2 SYGVKD. This CDR3 reads CAISEAAGSYEQYF.

The gene calls are TRBV29-1 and TRBJ1-5; TCRdb selects TRBD1, and the lack of DNA leaves this call unchecked. Germline V CDR1 and CDR2: SQVTM, ANQGSEA. This CDR3 region has 13 residues. CDR3 amino acids: CSVEVLTGQPQHF.

The V and J genes are TRBV12-3 or TRBV12-4 and TRBJ2-3; TCRdb indicates TRBD1, and absent DNA this call remains unverified. The CDR3 runs 16 residues. The CDR3 region is CASIHRFQLGTDTQYF.

V usage is TRBV28 and J usage is TRBJ2-2; checking the TCRdb D call of TRBD1 is not possible without DNA. There are 16 residues in the CDR3. Germline assignment: CDR1 MDHEN and CDR2 SYDVKM. CDR3 residues: CASSLMNPTPAGELFF.

This chain connects TRBV28 to TRBJ1-1; with no DNA, the TCRdb D assignment of TRBD1 cannot be verified. Per germline, CDR1 MDHEN and CDR2 SYDVKM. The CDR3 consists of 13 residues. Here the CDR3 reads CASSYRDRTEAFF.

J is TRBJ1-4 and V is TRBV5-1; TCRdb designates TRBD1, a call that cannot be tested without DNA. The length of the CDR3 is 14 residues. Germline values: CDR1 SGHRS, CDR2 YFSETQ. This CDR3 is CASSSQGANEKLFF.

The chain is built from TRBV2 and TRBJ2-3; absent DNA, TCRdb's TRBD2 call cannot be checked. The CDR3 sequence is 14 residues long. Germline-derived CDR1 and CDR2 are SNHLY and FYNNEI. This CDR3 is CASNLASGTDTQYF.